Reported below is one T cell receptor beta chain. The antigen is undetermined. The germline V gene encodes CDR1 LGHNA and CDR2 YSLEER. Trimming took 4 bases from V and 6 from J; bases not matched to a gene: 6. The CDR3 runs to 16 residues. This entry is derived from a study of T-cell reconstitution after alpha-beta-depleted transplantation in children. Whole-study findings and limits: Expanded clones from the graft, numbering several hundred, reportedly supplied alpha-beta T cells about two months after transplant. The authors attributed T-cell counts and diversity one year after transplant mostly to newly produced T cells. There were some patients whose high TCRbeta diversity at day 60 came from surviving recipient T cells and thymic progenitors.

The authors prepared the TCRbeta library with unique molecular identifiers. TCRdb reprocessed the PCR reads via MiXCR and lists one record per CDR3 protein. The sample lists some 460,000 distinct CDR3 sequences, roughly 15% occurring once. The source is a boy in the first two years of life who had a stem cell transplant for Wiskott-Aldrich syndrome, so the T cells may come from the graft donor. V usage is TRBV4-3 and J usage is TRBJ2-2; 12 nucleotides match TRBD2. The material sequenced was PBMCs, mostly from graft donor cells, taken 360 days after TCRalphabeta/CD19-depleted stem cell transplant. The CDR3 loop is CASSPTSGSLAGELFF. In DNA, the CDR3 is TGCGCCAGCAGCCCGACTAGCGGGAGTCTGGCCGGGGAGCTGTTTTTT.